This T cell receptor beta chain was obtained from a study of T cells in pancreatic ductal adenocarcinoma. Study findings and constraints: The resected pancreatic cancer cohort was biased toward the minority with early-stage disease. Tumor samples had fewer productive templates and about 8-fold fewer unique clonotypes than blood.

The protocol was immunoSEQ multiplex PCR, while the TCRdb copy is restricted to in-frame clones and leaves out a portion. The sample records 30,000 or so clones, 85% to 95% being singletons. With regard to this clone: What it recognizes is unknown.

Germline V lookup: CDR1 SGDLS, CDR2 YYNGEE. This CDR3 is built from 15 residues. The V end was cut by 0 bases, the J end by 1 base, with 10 bases between. Surgery without prior neoadjuvant therapy was the treatment of the selected pancreatic ductal adenocarcinoma patients. The chain carries TRBV9 and TRBJ1-1; maybe TRBD1 (6 bases). This receptor was obtained from a human donor with pancreatic ductal adenocarcinoma. The sample consisted of PBMCs. The CDR3 DNA follows: TGTGCCAGCAGCGTAGATCTGGGGGCGAACACTGAAGCTTTCTTT. This gives the protein CASSVDLGANTEAFF.